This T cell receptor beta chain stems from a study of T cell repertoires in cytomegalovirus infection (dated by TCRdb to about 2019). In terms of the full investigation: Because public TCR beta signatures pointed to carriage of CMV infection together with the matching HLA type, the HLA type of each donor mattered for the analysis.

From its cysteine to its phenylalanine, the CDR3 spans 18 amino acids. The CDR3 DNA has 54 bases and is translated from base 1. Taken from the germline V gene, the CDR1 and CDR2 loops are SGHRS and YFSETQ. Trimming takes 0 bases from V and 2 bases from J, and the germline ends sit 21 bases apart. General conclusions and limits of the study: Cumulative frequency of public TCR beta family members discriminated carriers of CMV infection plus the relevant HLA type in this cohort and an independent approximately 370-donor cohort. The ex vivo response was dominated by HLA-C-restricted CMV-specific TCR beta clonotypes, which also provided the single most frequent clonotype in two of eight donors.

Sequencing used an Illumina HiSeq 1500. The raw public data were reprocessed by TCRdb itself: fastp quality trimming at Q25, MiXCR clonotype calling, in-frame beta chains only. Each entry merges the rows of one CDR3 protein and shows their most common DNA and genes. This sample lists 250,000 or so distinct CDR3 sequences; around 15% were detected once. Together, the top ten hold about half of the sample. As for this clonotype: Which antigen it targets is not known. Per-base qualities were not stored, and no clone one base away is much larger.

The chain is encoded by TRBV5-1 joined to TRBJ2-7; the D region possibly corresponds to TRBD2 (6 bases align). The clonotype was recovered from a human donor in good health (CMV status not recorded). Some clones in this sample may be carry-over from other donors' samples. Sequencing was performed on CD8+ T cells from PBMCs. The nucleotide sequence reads TGCGCCAGCAGCTTGGGACTTGGGGCCTCATCGGGGGCCTACGAGCAGTACTTC. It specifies CASSLGLGASSGAYEQYF. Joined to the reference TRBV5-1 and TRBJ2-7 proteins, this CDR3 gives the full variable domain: KAGVTQTPRYLIKTRGQQVTLSCSPISGHRSVSWYQQTPGQGLQFLFEYFSETQRNKGNFPGRFSGRQFSNSRSEMNVSTLELGDSALYLCASSLGLGASSGAYEQYFGPGTRLTVT.